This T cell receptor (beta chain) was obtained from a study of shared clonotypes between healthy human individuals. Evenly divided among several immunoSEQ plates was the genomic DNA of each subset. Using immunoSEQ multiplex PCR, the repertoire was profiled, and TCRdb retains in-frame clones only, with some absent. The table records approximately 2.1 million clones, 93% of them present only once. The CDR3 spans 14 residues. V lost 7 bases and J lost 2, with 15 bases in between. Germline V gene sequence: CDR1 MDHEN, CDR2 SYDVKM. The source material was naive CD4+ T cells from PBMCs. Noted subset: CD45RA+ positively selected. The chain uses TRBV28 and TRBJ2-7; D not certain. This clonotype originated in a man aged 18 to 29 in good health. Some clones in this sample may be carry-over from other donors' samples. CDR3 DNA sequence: TGTGCCAGCACTGTGGGCAGACGGACCTACGAGCAGTACTTC. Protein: CASTVGRRTYEQYF.